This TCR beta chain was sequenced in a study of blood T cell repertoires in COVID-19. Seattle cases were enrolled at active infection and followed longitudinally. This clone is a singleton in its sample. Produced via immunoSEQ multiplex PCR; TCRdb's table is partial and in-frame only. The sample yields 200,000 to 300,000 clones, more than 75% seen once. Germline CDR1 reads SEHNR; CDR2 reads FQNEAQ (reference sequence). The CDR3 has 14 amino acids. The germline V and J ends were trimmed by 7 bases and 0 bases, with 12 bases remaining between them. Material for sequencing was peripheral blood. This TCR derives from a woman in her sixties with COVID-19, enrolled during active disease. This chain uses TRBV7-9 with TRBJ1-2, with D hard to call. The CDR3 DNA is TGTGCCAGCACCGAAAGCGGGGCTAACTATGGCTACACCTTC. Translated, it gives CASTESGANYGYTF.